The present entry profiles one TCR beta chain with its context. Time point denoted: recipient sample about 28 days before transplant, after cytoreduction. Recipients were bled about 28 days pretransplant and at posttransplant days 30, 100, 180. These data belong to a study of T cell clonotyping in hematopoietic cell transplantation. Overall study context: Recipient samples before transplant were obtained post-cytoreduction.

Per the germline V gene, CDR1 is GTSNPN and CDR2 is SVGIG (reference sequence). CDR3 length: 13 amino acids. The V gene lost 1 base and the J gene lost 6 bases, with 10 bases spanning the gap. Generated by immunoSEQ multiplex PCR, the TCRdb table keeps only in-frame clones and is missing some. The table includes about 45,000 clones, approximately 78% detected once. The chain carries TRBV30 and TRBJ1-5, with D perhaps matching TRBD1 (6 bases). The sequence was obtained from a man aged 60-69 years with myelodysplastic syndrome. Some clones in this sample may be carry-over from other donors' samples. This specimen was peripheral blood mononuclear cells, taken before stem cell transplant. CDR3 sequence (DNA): TGTGCCTGGAGTGACAGGGTGGGTCAGCCCCAGCATTTT. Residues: CAWSDRVGQPQHF.